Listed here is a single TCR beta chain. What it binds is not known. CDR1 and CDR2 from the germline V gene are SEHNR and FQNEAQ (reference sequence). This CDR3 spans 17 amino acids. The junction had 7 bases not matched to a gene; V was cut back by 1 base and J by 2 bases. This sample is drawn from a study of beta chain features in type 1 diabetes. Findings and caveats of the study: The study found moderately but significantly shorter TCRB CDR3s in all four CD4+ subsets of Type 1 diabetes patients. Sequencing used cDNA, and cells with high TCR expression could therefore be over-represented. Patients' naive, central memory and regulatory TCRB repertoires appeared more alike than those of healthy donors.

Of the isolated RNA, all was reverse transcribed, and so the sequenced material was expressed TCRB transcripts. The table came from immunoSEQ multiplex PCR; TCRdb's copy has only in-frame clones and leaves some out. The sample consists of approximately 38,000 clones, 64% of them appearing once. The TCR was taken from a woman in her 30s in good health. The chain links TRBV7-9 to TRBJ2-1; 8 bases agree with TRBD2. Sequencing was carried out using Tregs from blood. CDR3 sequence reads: CASSLVPGLATYNEQFF. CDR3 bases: TGTGCCAGCAGCTTAGTTCCCGGACTAGCCACCTACAATGAGCAGTTCTTC.